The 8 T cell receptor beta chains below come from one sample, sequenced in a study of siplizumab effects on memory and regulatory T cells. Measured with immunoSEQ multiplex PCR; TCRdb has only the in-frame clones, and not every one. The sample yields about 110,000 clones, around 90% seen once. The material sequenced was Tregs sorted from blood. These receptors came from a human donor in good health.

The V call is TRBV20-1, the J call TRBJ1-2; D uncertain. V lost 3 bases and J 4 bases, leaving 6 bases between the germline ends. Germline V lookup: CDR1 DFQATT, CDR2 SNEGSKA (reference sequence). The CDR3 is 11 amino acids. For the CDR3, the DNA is TGCAGTGCTAGGGGATTCTATGGCTACACCTTC. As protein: CSARGFYGYTF.

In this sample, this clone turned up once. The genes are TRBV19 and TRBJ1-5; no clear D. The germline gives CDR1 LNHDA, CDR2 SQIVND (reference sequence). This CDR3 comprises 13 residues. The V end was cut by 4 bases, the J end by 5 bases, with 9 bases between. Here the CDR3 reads CASSRDSDQPQHF. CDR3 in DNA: TGTGCCAGTAGTAGAGATAGTGATCAGCCCCAGCATTTT. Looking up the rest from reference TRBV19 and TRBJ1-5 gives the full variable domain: DGGITQSPKYLFRKEGQNVTLSCEQNLNHDAMYWYRQDPGQGLRLIYYSQIVNDFQKGDIAEGYSVSREKKESFPLTVTSAQKNPTAFYLCASSRDSDQPQHFGDGTRLSIL.

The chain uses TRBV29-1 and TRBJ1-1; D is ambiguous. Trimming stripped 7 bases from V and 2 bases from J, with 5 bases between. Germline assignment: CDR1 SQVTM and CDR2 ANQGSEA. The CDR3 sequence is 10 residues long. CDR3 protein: CSGKNTEAFF. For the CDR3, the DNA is TGCAGCGGCAAAAACACTGAAGCTTTCTTT. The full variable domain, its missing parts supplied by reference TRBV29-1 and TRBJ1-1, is SAVISQKPSRDICQRGTSLTIQCQVDSQVTMMFWYRQQPGQSLTLIATANQGSEATYESGFVIDKFPISRPNLTFSTLTVSNMSPEDSSIYLCSGKNTEAFFGQGTRLTVV.

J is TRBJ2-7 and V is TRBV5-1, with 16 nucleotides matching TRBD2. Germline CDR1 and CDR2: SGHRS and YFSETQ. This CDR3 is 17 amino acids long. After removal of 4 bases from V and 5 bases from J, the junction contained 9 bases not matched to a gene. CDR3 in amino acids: CASSMGTSGRANNEQYF. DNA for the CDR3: TGCGCCAGCAGCATGGGGACTAGCGGGAGGGCCAATAACGAGCAGTACTTC.

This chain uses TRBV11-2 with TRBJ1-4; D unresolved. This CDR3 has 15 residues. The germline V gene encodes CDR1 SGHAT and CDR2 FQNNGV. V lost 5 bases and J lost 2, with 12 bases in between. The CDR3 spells CASSVVGYTNEKLFF. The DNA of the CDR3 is TGTGCCAGCAGCGTGGTGGGGTACACTAATGAAAAACTGTTTTTT.

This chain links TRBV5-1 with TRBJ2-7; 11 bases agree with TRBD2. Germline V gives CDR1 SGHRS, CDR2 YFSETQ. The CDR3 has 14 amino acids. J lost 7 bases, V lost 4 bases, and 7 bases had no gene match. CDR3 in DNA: TGCGCCAGCAGCGACACTAGCGGGGGTGAAGAGCAGTACTTC. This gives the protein CASSDTSGGEEQYF.

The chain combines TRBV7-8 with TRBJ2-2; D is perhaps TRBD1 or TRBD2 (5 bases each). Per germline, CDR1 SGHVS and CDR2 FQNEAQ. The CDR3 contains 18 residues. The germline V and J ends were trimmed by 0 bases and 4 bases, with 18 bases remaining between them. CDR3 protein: CASSLADRGTIGTGELFF. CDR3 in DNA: TGTGCCAGCAGCTTAGCAGATCGAGGGACGATCGGCACCGGGGAGCTGTTTTTT.

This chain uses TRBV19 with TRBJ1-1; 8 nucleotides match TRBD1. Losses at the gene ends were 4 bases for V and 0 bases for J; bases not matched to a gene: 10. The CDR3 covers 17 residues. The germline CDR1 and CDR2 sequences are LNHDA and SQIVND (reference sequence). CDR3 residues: CASSTLTGAGMNTEAFF. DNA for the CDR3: TGTGCCAGTAGTACCCTGACAGGGGCCGGAATGAACACTGAAGCTTTCTTT.